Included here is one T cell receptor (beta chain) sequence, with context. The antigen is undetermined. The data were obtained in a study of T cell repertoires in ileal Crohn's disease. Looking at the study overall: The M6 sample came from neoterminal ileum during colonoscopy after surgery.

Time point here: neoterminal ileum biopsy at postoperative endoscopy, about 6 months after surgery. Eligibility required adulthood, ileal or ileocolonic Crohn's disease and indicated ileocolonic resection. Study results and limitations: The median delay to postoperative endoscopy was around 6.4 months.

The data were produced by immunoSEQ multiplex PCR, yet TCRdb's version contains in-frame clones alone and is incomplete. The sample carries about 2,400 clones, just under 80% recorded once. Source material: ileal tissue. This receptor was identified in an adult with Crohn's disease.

The CDR3 DNA reads as TGTGCCAGCAGCCGAGAGTATAGCGGGAGCTCCTACAATGAGCAGTTCTTC. Translating it yields CASSREYSGSSYNEQFF. This rearrangement joins TRBV11-3 to TRBJ2-1, with 9 nucleotides matching TRBD2. This CDR3 is 17 amino acids long. The V segment lost 5 bases and the J segment 0 bases; nucleotides outside the gene matches: 8. Germline assignment: CDR1 SGHNT and CDR2 YENEEA.